The 30 T cell receptor beta chains reported below all come from one sample, sequenced in a study of T cell clonality in common variable immunodeficiency. The protocol was immunoSEQ multiplex PCR, while the TCRdb copy is restricted to in-frame clones and leaves out a portion. Sampling found roughly 58,000 clones, none seen once. The specimen was peripheral blood mononuclear cells. The receptors were sampled from a person between 18 and 69 years old in good health.

This clone was counted at least ten times. The read halts 3 residues ahead of the CDR3 end, with the missing end drawn from the germline J gene. This rearrangement joins TRBV12-3 or TRBV12-4 to TRBJ2-7; 9 positions agree with TRBD1. J gave up 4 bases and V 3 bases, and 7 bases lay outside the gene matches. The CDR3 totals 15 residues. CDR3 DNA, as far as it was read: TGTGCCAGCAGTTTTAGTGGGACAGGGCAGTACGAG. Translating gives CASSFSGTGQYE. The entire CDR3 reads CASSFSGTGQYEQYF.

The table lists this clone with many counts. The read is 3 residues too short to cover the CDR3 end, so that end is filled in from the germline J gene. The rearrangement links TRBV29-1 to TRBJ2-3; 8 bases line up with TRBD1. CDR3 length: 14 amino acids. Trimming cost V 0 bases and J 1 base; bases outside gene matches: 0. Germline V gene data show CDR1 as SQVTM and CDR2 as ANQGSEA. CDR3 region: CSVEEGQGTDTQYF. The CDR3 bases that were read are TGCAGCGTTGAAGAGGGACAGGGCACAGATACG.

This clone has a count of ten or more. The read halts 3 residues ahead of the CDR3 end, with the missing end drawn from the germline J gene. This chain connects TRBV11-2 to TRBJ2-7; 10 positions agree with TRBD2. Trimming removed 1 base from V and 6 bases from J; junction bases left unmatched: 6. This CDR3 spans 15 amino acids. Germline values: CDR1 SGHAT, CDR2 FQNNGV. The DNA read from the CDR3 is TGTGCCAGCAGCTTAGTGGCTAGCGGGAGTTTCGAG. Protein: CASSLVASGSFE. In full, the CDR3 reads CASSLVASGSFEQYF.

This clone was counted ten times or more. Coverage ceases 3 residues before the CDR3 finishes, and the germline J gene fills in the end. V is TRBV5-1 and J is TRBJ1-1; D not resolved. V lost 0 bases and J lost 4, with 13 bases in between. The CDR3 totals 15 residues. Germline V CDR1 and CDR2: SGHRS, YFSETQ. The CDR3 here is CASSLDPATGTEAFF. The CDR3 bases that were read are TGCGCCAGCAGCTTGGATCCGGCTACGGGCACTGAA.

This clone has at least ten counts. The read finishes 3 residues shy of the CDR3 end, and the germline J gene is used to complete it. This chain links TRBV7-9 with TRBJ1-1; 8 nucleotides match TRBD1. After removal of 4 bases from V and 2 bases from J, the junction contained 3 bases not matched to a gene. The germline gives CDR1 SEHNR, CDR2 FQNEAQ (reference sequence). The CDR3 length is 14 residues. CDR3 in amino acids: CASSSGTGNTEAFF. The CDR3 bases that were read are TGTGCCAGCAGCTCGGGGACAGGTAACACTGAA.

There are many counts of this clone. The CDR3 is cut off 3 residues early in the read; its end comes from the germline J gene. This chain joins TRBV7-6 and TRBJ1-2; TRBD1 matches 7 bases. The CDR3 runs to 15 residues. J gave up 4 bases and V 4 bases, and 9 bases lay outside the gene matches. Per germline, CDR1 SGHVS and CDR2 FNYEAQ. This CDR3 reads CASSSPGQFFYGYTF. The part of the CDR3 DNA that was read is TGTGCCAGCAGCTCTCCGGGACAGTTTTTCTATGGC.

This clone was seen repeatedly, ten times or more. Read data end 3 residues before the CDR3 end; the end is taken from the germline J gene. The rearrangement links TRBV19 to TRBJ2-4; a weak D match, TRBD2 (5 bases). CDR3 length: 15 residues. The V gene lost 6 bases and the J gene lost 2 bases, with 14 bases spanning the gap. Germline CDR1 is LNHDA and CDR2 is SQIVND (reference sequence). CDR3: CASSPRRGSKNIQYF. CDR3 bases read: TGTGCCAGTAGCCCCCGACGGGGATCCAAAAACATT.

This clone was observed at least ten times. With the read ending 3 residues before the CDR3 end, the germline J gene is used to fill in that end. The chain has TRBV5-1 and TRBJ2-1; possible D gene TRBD1, 5 bases. Germline V gene lookup returns CDR1 SGHRS and CDR2 YFSETQ. Trimming took off 2 bases at V and 7 bases at J, with 7 bases between the two ends. This CDR3 is built from 12 residues. The CDR3 region is CASSFNRNEQFF. CDR3 DNA, as far as it was read: TGCGCCAGCAGCTTTAACAGGAATGAG.

Comments on this clone: The read ends 3 residues before the CDR3 terminus; that terminus is restored from the germline J gene. The chain links TRBV18 to TRBJ2-4; 8 bases are a match to TRBD1. The germline V gene encodes CDR1 KGHSH and CDR2 LQKENI. The CDR3 covers 14 residues. The DNA read from the CDR3 is TGTGCCAGCTCACCACCCAACGGACAGGGAAGT. Its translation is CASSPPNGQGS. The entire CDR3 is CASSPPNGQGSQYF.

The table lists this clone with a few counts. The observed sequence ends 3 residues before the CDR3 terminus, with the missing tail filled in from the germline J gene. Additional DNA sequences in this sample encode the identical CDR3. V is TRBV7-9 and J is TRBJ1-2, with D possibly TRBD1 on 5 matching bases. CDR1 is SEHNR and CDR2 is FQNEAQ in the germline V gene (reference sequence). This CDR3 is built from 13 residues. Incomplete CDR3 DNA: TGTGCCAGCAGCCCCCCCCAGGGCTACGAC. Encoded protein: CASSPPQGYD. The CDR3 reads in full as CASSPPQGYDYTF.

This clone was recorded at least ten times. The CDR3 goes on 3 residues after the read ends, and that part is filled in from the germline J gene. This sequence joins TRBV20-1 and TRBJ1-5; 11 bases align to TRBD1. V dropped 0 bases and J dropped 2; count of bases not matched to a gene: 3. This CDR3 contains 16 residues. The germline V gene encodes CDR1 DFQATT and CDR2 SNEGSKA (reference sequence). The CDR3 bases that were read are TGCAGTGCTAGAGATCGGACAGGGGGCGGCAATCAGCCC. Protein sequence: CSARDRTGGGNQP. In full, the CDR3 reads CSARDRTGGGNQPQHF.

This clone has at least ten counts. Sequencing ends 3 residues short of the CDR3 end; the germline J gene provides the rest. The chain couples TRBV6-2 or TRBV6-3 to TRBJ1-5; 7 bases are a match to TRBD1. The germline CDR1 and CDR2 sequences are MNHEY and SVGEGT. CDR3 size: 17 residues. The J segment lost 4 bases and the V segment lost 5 bases, leaving 14 bases of the junction unmatched. The CDR3 DNA, read in part, is TGTGCCAGCAGTCCACGTCGTAATACAGGGGAAAATCAGCCC. It encodes CASSPRRNTGENQP. The full CDR3 protein reads CASSPRRNTGENQPQHF.

This clone was recorded at least ten times. The CDR3 extends 3 residues past the end of the read, so its final part is completed from the germline J gene. The V call is TRBV7-9, the J call TRBJ1-4; no reliable D call. This CDR3 comprises 15 residues. Germline V gives CDR1 SEHNR, CDR2 FQNEAQ (reference sequence). Trimming took off 0 bases at V and 4 bases at J, with 9 bases between the two ends. The covered CDR3 bases are TGTGCCAGCAGCTTAGCGCATGCCGGTAATGAAAAA. This sequence encodes CASSLAHAGNEK. The entire CDR3 is CASSLAHAGNEKLFF.

This clone was detected ten times or more. The read terminates 3 residues before the CDR3 end, so the remaining end is supplied by the germline J gene. The rearrangement joins TRBV30 to TRBJ1-5; 7 bases are a match to TRBD1. J lost 7 bases, V lost 0 bases, and 3 bases had no gene match. Looked up from germline, CDR1 is GTSNPN and CDR2 is SVGIG (reference sequence). The CDR3 is made up of 13 amino acids. CDR3 region: CAWSVLDRQPQHF. The sequenced part of the CDR3 DNA is TGTGCCTGGAGTGTACTGGACAGGCAGCCC.

This clone showed up many times. The read halts 3 residues ahead of the CDR3 end, with the missing end drawn from the germline J gene. The genes are TRBV7-9 and TRBJ2-3, with a weak D call TRBD1 (5 bases). The germline V gene encodes CDR1 SEHNR and CDR2 FQNEAQ (reference sequence). CDR3 length: 14 residues. Trimming shortened V by 2 bases and J by 2 bases, and 8 bases separated the two germline ends. The CDR3 here is CASSLSGFTDTQYF. The DNA read from the CDR3 is TGTGCCAGCAGCTTATCAGGGTTCACAGATACG.

This clone was recorded at least ten times. The DNA ends 3 residues before the CDR3 does, and the rest of the CDR3 is filled in from the germline J gene. The rearrangement joins TRBV28 to TRBJ2-3; D assignment may be TRBD1 or TRBD2 (7 bases each). Germline CDR1 reads MDHEN; CDR2 reads SYDVKM. The CDR3 has 15 residues. Trimming removed 2 bases at V and 3 bases at J, with 12 bases between. This CDR3 reads CASSLGTAGTDTQYF. The DNA read from the CDR3 is TGTGCCAGCAGTTTAGGGACAGCGGGAACAGATACG.

The sample holds many counts of this clone. Sequencing ends 3 residues short of the CDR3 end; the germline J gene provides the rest. J is TRBJ2-2 and V is TRBV18; D perhaps matches TRBD2 (6 bases). Germline V gene data show CDR1 as KGHSH and CDR2 as LQKENI. The CDR3 consists of 16 residues. V was trimmed by 7 bases and J by 2 bases, leaving 17 bases between them. The CDR3 DNA, read in part, is TGTGCCAGCTGTAACATCGGGACTCTTAACACCGGGGAG. Protein: CASCNIGTLNTGE. The whole CDR3 sequence is CASCNIGTLNTGELFF.

This clone was picked up many times. The CDR3 end falls 3 residues outside the read, so it is completed with the germline J gene. The chain combines TRBV10-3 with TRBJ2-3; 8 positions match TRBD2. CDR3 length: 14 residues. Losses at the gene ends were 10 bases for V and 1 base for J; bases not matched to a gene: 7. Germline V CDR1 and CDR2: ENHRY, SYGVKD. CDR3 in amino acids: CATDTGGRTDTQYF. The sequenced CDR3 bases are TGTGCCACCGATACGGGGGGGCGCACAGATACG.

On this clone: The sequence runs out 3 residues before the end of the CDR3; the remainder is reconstructed from the germline J gene. The chain uses TRBV5-5 and TRBJ2-2, with 7 bases identical to TRBD1. The length of the CDR3 is 14 residues. Looked up from germline, CDR1 is SGHKS and CDR2 is YYEKEE (reference sequence). The covered CDR3 bases are TGTGCCAGCAGCTCGGGACAGCATAATTCACCG. Translation: CASSSGQHNSP. The full-length CDR3 reads as CASSSGQHNSPLFF.

This clone was seen many times. With the read ending 3 residues before the CDR3 end, the germline J gene is used to fill in that end. The chain couples TRBV18 to TRBJ2-6, with D unclear. This CDR3 is 15 amino acids long. Per the germline V gene, CDR1 is KGHSH and CDR2 is LQKENI. Between the trimmed V and J ends, which lost 5 bases and 2 bases, there was a span of 10 bases. This chain's CDR3 is CASSSYTTGANVLTF. The sequenced part of the CDR3 DNA is TGTGCCAGCTCATCATATACTACTGGGGCCAACGTC.

This clone was seen more than once but under ten times. The CDR3 extends 3 residues past the end of the read, so its final part is completed from the germline J gene. V and J are TRBV2 and TRBJ2-2; 9 bases match TRBD1. Germline V lookup: CDR1 SNHLY, CDR2 FYNNEI. J lost 6 bases, V lost 11 bases, and 7 bases had no gene match. This CDR3 region has 13 residues. CDR3 bases read: TGTGCCGGTTGGACAGGGGAGGCCGGGGAG. It encodes CAGWTGEAGE. From start to end, the CDR3 is CAGWTGEAGELFF.

This clone was counted many times. The CDR3 goes on 3 residues after the read ends, and that part is filled in from the germline J gene. V is TRBV29-1 and J is TRBJ1-2; a weak D match, TRBD1 (6 bases). Germline CDR1 and CDR2: SQVTM and ANQGSEA. Trimming took 6 bases from V and 4 from J, leaving 18 bases between them. CDR3 length: 14 amino acids. The CDR3 is CSVPTGLGTYGYTF. CDR3 bases read: TGCAGCGTCCCTACAGGGCTCGGTACCTATGGC.

This clone has more than one count but fewer than ten. The read ends 3 residues shy of where the CDR3 ends; the end is completed using the germline J gene. This rearrangement joins TRBV19 to TRBJ1-2; D not certain. Germline values: CDR1 LNHDA, CDR2 SQIVND (reference sequence). The CDR3 length is 14 residues. The part of the CDR3 DNA that was read is TGTGCCAGTAGTGAAACTAGCGGGCACTACGAC. It specifies CASSETSGHYD. The full CDR3 reads CASSETSGHYDYTF.

This clone showed up just a few times. The read falls 3 residues short of the CDR3 end, and the missing part is taken from the germline J gene. The gene calls are TRBV11-2 and TRBJ1-5; D remains unclear. This CDR3 has 13 residues. Trimming took 5 bases from V and 3 from J, leaving 8 bases between them. Germline V gene sequence: CDR1 SGHAT, CDR2 FQNNGV. The part of the CDR3 DNA that was read is TGTGCCAGCAGCCAGAACCCCAATCAGCCC. Residues: CASSQNPNQP. The complete CDR3 reads CASSQNPNQPQHF.

This clone was seen repeatedly, ten times or more. The CDR3 sequence is CASSSTGDRQPQHF. CDR3 DNA, as far as it was read: TGTGCCAGCAGCTCGACAGGGGATCGACAGCCC. V and J are TRBV5-5 and TRBJ1-5; 8 bases map to TRBD1. The read stops 3 residues short of the end of the CDR3; the missing end is completed from the germline J gene. Germline CDR1 is SGHKS and CDR2 is YYEKEE (reference sequence). The CDR3 has 14 residues. Trimming at V came to 3 bases and at J to 7 bases, leaving 6 bases not matched to a gene.

This clone was picked up a small number of times. This may arise from a read error, as a much more abundant clone is one base away. The missing CDR3 end, 3 residues past where the read stops, is filled in from the germline J gene. This sample includes further DNA sequences coding for the same CDR3. The J gene is TRBJ1-3, the V gene TRBV19; D perhaps matches TRBD1 (6 bases). CDR3 length: 18 amino acids. Germline assignment: CDR1 LNHDA and CDR2 SQIVND (reference sequence). The chain's CDR3 is CASSRHRVRWGSGNTIYF. The sequenced part of the CDR3 DNA is TGTGCCAGTAGTCGACACAGGGTTAGGTGGGGCTCTGGAAACACT.

This clone came up a few times. Read data end 3 residues before the CDR3 end; the end is taken from the germline J gene. The chain employs TRBV10-2 and TRBJ2-5; the D call may be TRBD1 or TRBD2 (5 bases each). CDR3 length equals 13 residues. The ends were cut back, 2 bases at V and 6 bases at J, with 10 bases in the middle. Germline V gene lookup returns CDR1 WSHSY and CDR2 SAAADI. The DNA read from the CDR3 is TGCGCCAGCAGTGAGCAGGGAGCGCAGACC. It is translated as CASSEQGAQT. The entire CDR3 reads CASSEQGAQTQYF.

This clone was observed at least ten times. CDR3 DNA, as far as it was read: TGCAGTGCTAGAGTGGCTAGCGGGGGGATCTATGAG. This encodes CSARVASGGIYE. The full CDR3 sequence reads CSARVASGGIYEQFF. J is TRBJ2-1 and V is TRBV20-1; the match to TRBD2 covers 11 bases. The read terminates 3 residues ahead of where the CDR3 ends, so the germline J gene completes it. Trimming took 1 base from V and 8 from J; bases not matched to a gene: 7. Germline loops: CDR1 DFQATT, CDR2 SNEGSKA (reference sequence). This CDR3 region has 15 residues.

Concerning this clone: The read ends 3 residues early relative to the CDR3; the germline J gene fills the gap. The rearrangement uses TRBV19 and TRBJ1-2; perhaps TRBD1 as D (5 bases). The CDR3 is 17 residues long. Germline-derived CDR1 and CDR2 are LNHDA and SQIVND (reference sequence). Incomplete CDR3 DNA: TGTGCCAGTAGTAGTTCAGGGCGGAAAGGTTCCTACAATGAA. Translation gives CASSSSGRKGSYNE. The whole CDR3 is CASSSSGRKGSYNEYTF.

This clone came up many times. The read terminates 3 residues ahead of where the CDR3 ends, so the germline J gene completes it. This sequence joins TRBV5-1 and TRBJ2-1; 11 positions agree with TRBD2. The CDR3 length is 14 residues. With 2 bases clipped from V and 7 bases from J, the junction kept 2 bases outside the gene matches. Germline CDR1 is SGHRS and CDR2 is YFSETQ. The chain's CDR3 is CASSLLAGENEQFF. The covered CDR3 bases are TGCGCCAGCAGCTTACTAGCGGGAGAGAATGAG.